The entry below gives a single TCR beta chain sequence along with its context. The target antigen is unknown. Mismatch with germline at one junction end may stem from a read error. The CDR3 contains 14 residues. CDR1 SQVTM and CDR2 ANQGSEA come from the germline V gene. This sample stems from a study of post-analysis software for immune sequencing data. Study overall: The patients showed relapsing-remitting, secondary progressive and progressive-relapsing multiple sclerosis courses. Overall study findings and caveats: The five TRBV segments detected at higher frequency in patients than in controls included TRBV5-6, TRBV5-1 and TRBV20-1.

Every TCR beta cDNA library bore unique molecular identifiers. A single record per CDR3 protein comes from TCRdb applying MiXCR to the PCR reads. The table lists 750,000 to 950,000 distinct CDR3 sequences, 40% to 55% of them singletons. Input material: blood. The sequence was obtained from a girl aged 10 to 17 with multiple sclerosis. V usage is TRBV29-1 and J usage is TRBJ1-2; D is unresolved. The chain's CDR3 is CSVALGTSNHGYTF. The CDR3 DNA follows: TGCAGCGTTGCGTTGGGCACATCTAACCATGGCTACACCTTC.